Shown below are 23 T cell receptor beta chains from a single sample sequenced in a study of shared T cell receptors in the human thymus. Method: immunoSEQ multiplex PCR; TCRdb's copy keeps in-frame clones and lacks some. The profile shows 700,000 to 750,000 clones, 70% to 90% of them singletons. These same records also appear under a second study, on human thymus T cells.

Specimen: thymocytes. The receptors shown here come from a girl under three years old with a congenital heart defect.

This chain uses TRBV1 with TRBJ2-1; the D call TRBD2 from the table was never checked on the DNA. TRBV1 is annotated as a pseudogene. The CDR3 totals 18 residues. The CDR3 coding sequence is TGCACCAGCAGCCAAGGGGGGAACCTAGCGGGGGGGTACAATGAGCAGTTCTTC. Translation: CTSSQGGNLAGGYNEQFF.

V is TRBV6-1 and J is TRBJ1-6; D possibly corresponds to TRBD1 (6 bases). The CDR3 has 15 residues. The V end was cut by 6 bases, the J end by 0 bases, with 9 bases between. CDR1 MNHNS and CDR2 SASEGT come from the germline V gene. The CDR3 DNA reads as TGTGCCAGCAGAGGGGGTGGCTCCTATAATTCACCCCTCCACTTT. This sequence encodes CASRGGGSYNSPLHF.

The chain recombines TRBV7-9 with TRBJ1-4; D gene uncertain. The CDR3 totals 14 residues. Germline-derived CDR1 and CDR2 are SEHNR and FQNEAQ (reference sequence). V lost 5 bases, J lost 8 bases, and 15 bases lay in between. CDR3 loop: CASSPFHTREKLFF. The CDR3 DNA sequence: TGTGCCAGCAGCCCTTTCCATACCCGGGAAAAACTGTTTTTT.

This chain links TRBV19 with TRBJ1-6; 8 bases fit TRBD1. This CDR3 has 16 residues. Germline loops: CDR1 LNHDA, CDR2 SQIVND (reference sequence). V lost 7 bases to trimming and J lost 7 bases; unmatched junction nucleotides: 12. The chain's CDR3 is CASTPQGDRINSPLHF. The CDR3 coding sequence is TGTGCCAGTACCCCCCAGGGGGACAGGATAAATTCACCCCTCCACTTT.

V gene TRBV28 combines with J gene TRBJ1-2, with no clear D. CDR1 is MDHEN and CDR2 is SYDVKM in the germline V gene. Between the trimmed V and J ends, which lost 1 base and 4 bases, there was a span of 10 bases. The length of the CDR3 is 14 residues. The CDR3 is CASSLLSQVYGYTF. As DNA, the CDR3 is TGTGCCAGCAGTTTATTGAGCCAGGTCTATGGCTACACCTTC.

The V gene is TRBV7-8, the J gene TRBJ2-2; no reliable D call. The CDR3 is 18 residues long. Looked up from germline, CDR1 is SGHVS and CDR2 is FQNEAQ. The V gene lost 3 bases and the J gene lost 0 bases, with 17 bases spanning the gap. The CDR3 spells CASSFPPRLGSNTGELFF. The CDR3 DNA follows: TGTGCCAGCAGCTTTCCCCCCCGGCTAGGCTCGAACACCGGGGAGCTGTTTTTT. The full variable domain, in which reference TRBV7-8 and TRBJ2-2 provide the parts outside the CDR3, is GAGVSQSPRYKVAKRGQDVALRCDPISGHVSLFWYQQALGQGPEFLTYFQNEAQLDKSGLPSDRFFAERPEGSVSTLKIQRTQQEDSAVYLCASSFPPRLGSNTGELFFGEGSRLTVL.

This chain connects TRBV5-1 to TRBJ1-6; 8 bases map to TRBD1. Germline V gene data show CDR1 as SGHRS and CDR2 as YFSETQ. This CDR3 contains 17 residues. With V trimmed by 1 base and J by 7 bases, 10 bases remained unmatched. CDR3 nucleotides: TGCGCCAGCAGCTTGCATCCGGGGACAGGCGCGAATTCACCCCTCCACTTT. This translates into CASSLHPGTGANSPLHF.

This clone was detected only once. The chain couples TRBV6-5 to TRBJ1-4, with D possibly being TRBD1 (6 bases). CDR1 and CDR2 from the germline V gene are MNHEY and SVGAGI. This CDR3 region has 15 residues. Trimming took 6 bases from V and 5 from J, leaving 16 bases between them. CDR3 DNA sequence: TGTGCCAGCAGCCCCGAGGGACATAGGAATGAAAAACTGTTTTTT. This codes for CASSPEGHRNEKLFF.

The V call is TRBV6-6, the J call TRBJ2-7; possibly TRBD1 for D (5 bases). Trimming took off 6 bases at V and 0 bases at J, with 9 bases between the two ends. CDR3 size: 13 residues. CDR1 is MNHNY, CDR2 SVGAGI, per germline (reference sequence). The CDR3 here is CASRRQYSYEQYF. CDR3 nucleotide sequence: TGTGCCAGCAGAAGACAGTACTCCTACGAGCAGTACTTC.

This chain uses TRBV10-3 with TRBJ2-7, with D tentatively TRBD1 (6 bases). Germline V CDR1 and CDR2: ENHRY, SYGVKD. CDR3 length: 14 amino acids. Between the trimmed V and J ends, which lost 10 bases and 0 bases, there was a span of 16 bases. Here the CDR3 reads CATAGASSSYEQYF. The CDR3 region has the DNA TGTGCCACAGCAGGGGCCTCCAGCTCCTACGAGCAGTACTTC.

A single count supports this clone. This chain uses TRBV14 with TRBJ2-7; maybe TRBD2 (7 bases). CDR3 length equals 17 residues. V was shortened by 1 base and J by 7 bases, with 23 bases between the two germline ends. Germline V CDR1 and CDR2: SGHDN, FVKESK. CDR3 DNA: TGTGCCAGCAGCCAAGGGAGGGGGGGCCGCTTCATTAGGGAGCAGTACTTC. It translates to CASSQGRGGRFIREQYF.

This clone was counted only a few times. This chain joins TRBV25-1 and TRBJ1-6, with 8 bases lining up with TRBD1. The CDR3 has 17 amino acids. Germline V gene data show CDR1 as MGHDK and CDR2 as SYGVNS. V was pared by 1 base and J by 3 bases, with 5 bases of the junction left unmatched. The CDR3 region is CASSESAGGYYNSPLHF. CDR3 nucleotide sequence: TGTGCCAGCAGTGAATCGGCAGGGGGCTACTATAATTCACCCCTCCACTTT. Full variable domain (rest looked up from reference TRBV25-1 and TRBJ1-6): EADIYQTPRYLVIGTGKKITLECSQTMGHDKMYWYQQDPGMELHLIHYSYGVNSTEKGDLSSESTVSRIRTEHFPLTLESARPSHTSQYLCASSESAGGYYNSPLHFGNGTRLTVT.

J is TRBJ1-1 and V is TRBV6-5, with 10 bases fitting TRBD1. The CDR3 runs to 16 residues. V shed 3 bases, J shed 3 bases, and the junction held 7 bases outside the gene matches. CDR1 is MNHEY and CDR2 is SVGAGI in the germline V gene. DNA for the CDR3: TGTGCCAGCAGTTATTATGTCGGACAGGGGGACACTGAAGCTTTCTTT. Translating it yields CASSYYVGQGDTEAFF.

The chain joins TRBV9 to TRBJ2-1; D is perhaps TRBD2 (6 bases). Germline-derived CDR1 and CDR2 are SGDLS and YYNGEE. The CDR3 extends over 16 amino acids. V shed 2 bases and J shed 8 bases, with 20 bases lying between them. Here the CDR3 reads CASSVVSQRASDEQFF. In nucleotides, the CDR3 is TGTGCCAGCAGCGTGGTGAGCCAGCGGGCCTCGGATGAGCAGTTCTTC.

This clone was counted only a few times. The gene calls are TRBV29-1 and TRBJ1-2; no definite D call. The V gene's germline CDR1 is SQVTM and CDR2 ANQGSEA. Trimming took off 4 bases at V and 5 bases at J, with 14 bases between the two ends. CDR3 length equals 13 residues. In DNA, the CDR3 is TGCAGCGTTGCGGAAGTGACTACGTATGGCTACACCTTC. It specifies CSVAEVTTYGYTF.

V is TRBV5-1 and J is TRBJ1-4; possibly TRBD1 for D (6 bases). The V end was cut by 0 bases, the J end by 8 bases, with 14 bases between. The CDR3 is 15 residues long. CDR1 SGHRS and CDR2 YFSETQ come from the germline V gene. CDR3 DNA sequence: TGCGCCAGCAGCTTGGCGCGGGGGCCGAGGGAAAAACTGTTTTTT. This codes for CASSLARGPREKLFF.

The rearrangement uses TRBV28 and TRBJ2-3, with TRBD1 matching over 9 bases. CDR1 MDHEN and CDR2 SYDVKM come from the germline V gene. The CDR3 is made up of 15 amino acids. Trimming took 7 bases from V and 7 from J; bases not matched to a gene: 12. Here the CDR3 DNA reads TGTGCCAGCACCGTAACGGGACAGGGAGTGAATACGCAGTATTTT. It translates to CASTVTGQGVNTQYF.

This clone was counted once. The chain is built from TRBV6-1 and TRBJ2-7; 8 nucleotides line up with TRBD2. V shed 6 bases and J 1 base; nucleotides not matched to a gene: 14. Germline V lookup: CDR1 MNHNS, CDR2 SASEGT. This CDR3 is 17 amino acids long. The CDR3 here is CASRENEARGGSYEQYF. The CDR3 region has the DNA TGTGCCAGCAGAGAAAATGAGGCTCGCGGGGGGTCCTACGAGCAGTACTTC.

The chain uses TRBV19 and TRBJ1-1; 9 bases are shared with TRBD1. The CDR3 is made up of 13 amino acids. V gave up 1 base and J gave up 8 bases; unmatched junction bases: 2. The germline V gene has CDR1 LNHDA and CDR2 SQIVND (reference sequence). The CDR3 spells CASSIGTGAEAFF. The CDR3 bases are TGTGCCAGTAGTATAGGGACAGGGGCGGAAGCTTTCTTT. The full variable domain, its missing parts supplied by reference TRBV19 and TRBJ1-1, is DGGITQSPKYLFRKEGQNVTLSCEQNLNHDAMYWYRQDPGQGLRLIYYSQIVNDFQKGDIAEGYSVSREKKESFPLTVTSAQKNPTAFYLCASSIGTGAEAFFGQGTRLTVV.

The J gene is TRBJ2-7, the V gene TRBV6-1, with TRBD1 matching over 9 bases. The length of the CDR3 is 15 residues. J was trimmed by 0 bases and V by 3 bases; bases with no gene match: 3. Looked up from germline, CDR1 is MNHNS and CDR2 is SASEGT. CDR3 sequence: CASSEGQGYSYEQYF. CDR3 in DNA: TGTGCCAGCAGTGAGGGACAGGGATACTCCTACGAGCAGTACTTC.

The chain employs TRBV15 and TRBJ1-2; TRBD1 might be the D (6 bases). The germline V and J ends were trimmed by 5 bases and 3 bases, with 13 bases remaining between them. Per the germline V gene, CDR1 is LNHNV and CDR2 is YYDKDF (reference sequence). The CDR3 extends over 14 amino acids. The CDR3 DNA reads as TGTGCCACCAGCGGCCGGGACAAGGACTATGGCTACACCTTC. This codes for CATSGRDKDYGYTF.

This chain joins TRBV9 and TRBJ1-3; possible D gene TRBD1, 5 bases. This CDR3 has 15 residues. Germline V CDR1 and CDR2: SGDLS, YYNGEE. V was pared by 4 bases and J by 8 bases, with 19 bases between. The CDR3 sequence is CASSTDGTAGDTIYF. CDR3 DNA: TGTGCCAGCAGCACAGACGGGACTGCGGGGGACACCATATATTTT.

The V and J genes are TRBV5-1 and TRBJ2-7; a weak D match, TRBD1 (6 bases). This CDR3 has 19 amino acids. Germline CDR1 and CDR2: SGHRS and YFSETQ. Between the trimmed V and J ends, which lost 1 base and 2 bases, there was a span of 25 bases. The CDR3 coding sequence is TGCGCCAGCAGCTTGTCGTATGTGGGACACCCTCTCCCCACCTACGAGCAGTACTTC. Protein sequence: CASSLSYVGHPLPTYEQYF.